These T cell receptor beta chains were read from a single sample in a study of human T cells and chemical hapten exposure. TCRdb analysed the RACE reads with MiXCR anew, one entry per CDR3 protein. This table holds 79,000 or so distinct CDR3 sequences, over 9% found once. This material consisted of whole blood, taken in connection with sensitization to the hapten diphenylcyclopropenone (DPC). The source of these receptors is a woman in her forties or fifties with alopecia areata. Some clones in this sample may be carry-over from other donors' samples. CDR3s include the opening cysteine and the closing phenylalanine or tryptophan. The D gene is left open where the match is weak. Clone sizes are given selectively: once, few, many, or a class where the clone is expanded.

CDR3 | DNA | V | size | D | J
CASSAGYGGTEAFF | TGTGCCAGCTCCGCCGGATACGGAGGCACTGAAGCTTTCTTT | TRBV2 | many | . | TRBJ1-1
CASSDGLAGLSYEQYF | TGTGCCAGCAGTGATGGACTAGCGGGACTTTCCTACGAGCAGTACTTC | TRBV2 | many | TRBD2 | TRBJ2-7
CASETGFSNQPQHF | TGTGCCAGCGAAACAGGGTTTAGCAATCAGCCCCAGCATTTT | TRBV2 | many | . | TRBJ1-5
CSARDGRASGVFF | TGCAGTGCTAGAGATGGAAGGGCTAGCGGGGTGTTCTTC | TRBV20-1 | many | TRBD2 | TRBJ2-1
CAISEGQGWTEAFF | TGTGCCATCAGTGAGGGGCAGGGGTGGACTGAAGCTTTCTTT | TRBV10-3 | once | . | TRBJ1-1
CASSSPLWPLENTGELFF | TGTGCCAGCAGCTCGCCCCTCTGGCCTTTAGAGAACACCGGGGAGCTGTTTTTT | TRBV11-3 | . | . | TRBJ2-2
CASRTGDSYEQYF | TGTGCCAGCAGGACAGGGGATTCGTACGAGCAGTACTTC | TRBV12-3/TRBV12-4 | . | TRBD1 | TRBJ2-7
CASSQTETQYF | TGTGCCAGCAGCCAAACAGAGACCCAGTACTTC | TRBV3-1 | . | . | TRBJ2-5
CASSPSAGGVEQFF | TGTGCCAGCAGCCCCTCAGCGGGAGGGGTTGAGCAGTTCTTC | TRBV11-3 | few | TRBD2 | TRBJ2-1
CAISVGTGGSDTQYF | TGTGCCATCAGTGTTGGGACAGGGGGCTCAGATACGCAGTATTTT | TRBV10-3 | . | TRBD1 | TRBJ2-3
CSVIFPSGRGTGELFF | TGCAGCGTTATTTTCCCTAGCGGGAGGGGGACCGGGGAGCTGTTTTTT | TRBV29-1 | few | TRBD2 | TRBJ2-2
CASSPKRPNGTSTDTQYF | TGTGCCAGCAGTCCGAAGAGGCCTAACGGGACTAGCACAGATACGCAGTATTTT | TRBV6-1 | . | . | TRBJ2-3
CASSHLTSAHEQYF | TGTGCCAGCAGCCACCTGACTAGCGCCCACGAGCAGTACTTC | TRBV3-1 | . | TRBD2 | TRBJ2-7
CATRAPDTSTDTQYF | TGTGCCACCAGAGCACCGGACACATCCACAGATACGCAGTATTTT | TRBV24-1 | . | . | TRBJ2-3
CASSLGTLAFF | TGTGCCAGCAGCTTAGGGACACTCGCTTTCTTT | TRBV5-6 | once | . | TRBJ1-1
CASSGTTANQPQHF | TGTGCCAGCAGCGGAACGACAGCCAATCAGCCCCAGCATTTT | TRBV28 | few | . | TRBJ1-5
CASSPRRKETQYF | TGTGCCAGCTCACCAAGGAGGAAAGAGACCCAGTACTTC | TRBV18 | few | . | TRBJ2-5
CSAGTANSGNTIYF | TGCAGCGCGGGGACAGCCAACTCTGGAAACACCATATATTTT | TRBV29-1 | . | TRBD1 | TRBJ1-3
CASSLAGTGRRVSNQPQHF | TGTGCCAGCAGTCTCGCAGGGACAGGGCGGAGGGTGAGCAATCAGCCCCAGCATTTT | TRBV6-1 | many | TRBD1 | TRBJ1-5
CASSLEVAAETQYF | TGTGCCAGCAGTTTAGAGGTGGCGGCGGAGACCCAGTACTTC | TRBV28 | few | . | TRBJ2-5
CASSPQGTEAFF | TGTGCCAGCAGCCCCCAGGGCACTGAAGCTTTCTTT | TRBV9 | . | . | TRBJ1-1
CASSRGTGPLEQYF | TGTGCCAGCAGCCGCGGGACAGGACCGCTCGAGCAGTACTTC | TRBV6-5 | few | TRBD1 | TRBJ2-7
CASRAGTGETDNYGYTF | TGTGCAAGTCGCGCCGGGACAGGGGAGACCGATAACTATGGCTACACCTTC | TRBV12-2 | few | . | TRBJ1-2
CSAYRAVTGNTIYF | TGCAGTGCGTACCGGGCCGTTACTGGAAACACCATATATTTT | TRBV20-1 | . | . | TRBJ1-3
CASSLVGEPAPGELFF | TGTGCCAGCAGCTTAGTTGGGGAGCCGGCGCCCGGGGAGCTGTTTTTT | TRBV7-6 | few | . | TRBJ2-2
CASSFWSFLDTQYF | TGTGCCAGCAGTTTTTGGAGTTTTTTGGATACGCAGTATTTT | TRBV12-3/TRBV12-4 | few | . | TRBJ2-3
CASPLRPPAAATNEKLFF | TGCGCCAGCCCTTTACGCCCTCCGGCTGCTGCAACTAATGAAAAACTGTTTTTT | TRBV10-1 | few | . | TRBJ1-4
CSAPRIADTGELFF | TGCAGTGCCCCCAGGATAGCGGACACCGGGGAGCTGTTTTTT | TRBV20-1 | . | . | TRBJ2-2
CASSFPRDRGKSTDTQYF | TGCGCCAGCAGCTTCCCCCGGGACAGGGGCAAGAGCACAGATACGCAGTATTTT | TRBV5-1 | many | TRBD1 | TRBJ2-3
CASSRDRANSPLHF | TGTGCCAGCAGCCGGGACAGGGCCAATTCACCCCTCCACTTT | TRBV7-6 | many | TRBD1 | TRBJ1-6
CSATPTGVFEKLFF | TGCAGTGCTACCCCAACAGGGGTGTTCGAAAAACTGTTTTTT | TRBV20-1 | few | TRBD1 | TRBJ1-4
CASSLPGNTIYF | TGCGCCAGCAGCTTGCCTGGGAACACCATATATTTT | TRBV5-1 | . | . | TRBJ1-3
CASSLARPGELFF | TGTGCCAGCAGTTTAGCGAGGCCCGGGGAGCTGTTTTTT | TRBV12-3/TRBV12-4 | . | . | TRBJ2-2
CASSLSHAGATNEKLFF | TGTGCCAGCAGCTTGAGTCACGCAGGGGCAACTAATGAAAAACTGTTTTTT | TRBV5-5 | . | . | TRBJ1-4
CASSPPRGAREQFF | TGTGCCAGCAGTCCTCCCAGAGGGGCTCGGGAGCAGTTCTTC | TRBV28 | many | . | TRBJ2-1
CASSLDTGGWSPLHF | TGTGCCAGCAGCTTGGATACAGGGGGCTGGTCACCCCTCCACTTT | TRBV5-6 | many | TRBD1 | TRBJ1-6
CASSVKANTGELFF | TGTGCCAGCTCAGTTAAGGCGAACACCGGGGAGCTGTTTTTT | TRBV18 | many | . | TRBJ2-2
CASSVWRDQPQHF | TGTGCCAGCAGCGTCTGGAGGGATCAGCCCCAGCATTTT | TRBV7-2 | . | . | TRBJ1-5
CAWSVKTSGSPDTQYF | TGTGCCTGGAGTGTAAAGACTAGCGGGAGCCCAGATACGCAGTATTTT | TRBV30 | few | TRBD2 | TRBJ2-3
CASSFRTGPLKNTEAFF | TGTGCCAGCAGCTTCCGGACAGGACCCTTGAAGAACACTGAAGCTTTCTTT | TRBV7-2 | many | TRBD1 | TRBJ1-1
CASSWDRGRGDTQYF | TGTGCCAGCAGTTGGGACAGGGGGCGCGGAGATACGCAGTATTTT | TRBV2 | . | TRBD1 | TRBJ2-3
CASSPGGVRNQPQHF | TGTGCCAGCTCACCAGGCGGGGTTCGGAATCAGCCCCAGCATTTT | TRBV18 | many | . | TRBJ1-5
CASSYTPGLAADTQYF | TGTGCCAGCAGCTATACACCGGGACTAGCAGCAGATACGCAGTATTTT | TRBV7-9 | . | TRBD2 | TRBJ2-3
CASSISGVPSAKNIQYF | TGTGCCAGTAGTATATCCGGGGTACCGAGCGCCAAAAACATTCAGTACTTC | TRBV19 | few | . | TRBJ2-4
CASSKGSSYNSPLHF | TGTGCCAGTAGTAAGGGCAGCTCCTATAATTCACCCCTCCACTTT | TRBV19 | . | . | TRBJ1-6
CASSSRQGDNTEAFF | TGTGCCAGCAGCTCCCGACAGGGAGATAACACTGAAGCTTTCTTT | TRBV7-3 | . | TRBD1 | TRBJ1-1
CASKELDRPSYEQYF | TGTGCCAGTAAGGAACTGGACAGGCCCTCCTACGAGCAGTACTTC | TRBV19 | many | TRBD1 | TRBJ2-7
CASSFWTGQNIQYF | TGTGCCAGCAGTTTCTGGACAGGACAAAACATTCAGTACTTC | TRBV28 | few | TRBD1 | TRBJ2-4
CASSRTGGGNSPLHF | TGTGCCAGCAGCCGGACAGGGGGCGGAAATTCACCCCTCCACTTT | TRBV14 | many | TRBD1 | TRBJ1-6
CASSRRGTVDYNEQFF | TGTGCCAGCAGCCGCCGGGGGACAGTAGACTACAATGAGCAGTTCTTC | TRBV7-2 | few | . | TRBJ2-1
CASSVELQASGRDTGELFF | TGTGCCAGCAGCGTAGAGCTCCAAGCTAGCGGGAGGGACACCGGGGAGCTGTTTTTT | TRBV9 | few | TRBD2 | TRBJ2-2
CASSQIGTPNTGELFF | TGTGCCAGCAGCCAAATAGGGACACCCAACACCGGGGAGCTGTTTTTT | TRBV14 | . | . | TRBJ2-2
CASSFQGVGAGQPQHF | TGTGCCAGCAGTTTCCAGGGGGTCGGGGCAGGACAGCCCCAGCATTTT | TRBV12-3/TRBV12-4 | . | TRBD1 | TRBJ1-5
CASSMGQAETQYF | TGTGCCAGCAGCATGGGCCAGGCAGAGACCCAGTACTTC | TRBV9 | . | . | TRBJ2-5